This T cell receptor beta chain was retrieved from a study of post-analysis software for immune sequencing data. Background on the study: Patients had relapsing-remitting, secondary progressive or progressive-relapsing multiple sclerosis; some lacked subtype.

Study-wide results and limits: For normalized Chao1 diversity, multiple sclerosis patients scored significantly lower than controls did. In patients, TRBV5-6, TRBV5-1 and TRBV20-1 belonged to five TRBV segments found more frequently than in controls. F measure showed strong co-clustering of same-batch samples.

The V segment lost 5 bases and the J segment 7 bases; nucleotides outside the gene matches: 7. CDR3 length: 13 residues. Sequencing libraries made from TCR beta cDNA carried unique molecular identifiers. TCRdb processed the PCR reads anew with MiXCR; each CDR3 protein has one entry. The sample includes about 380,000 distinct CDR3 sequences, less than 40% of them seen just once. Details on this clonotype: The antigen remains undetermined.

The sequence derives from a girl aged 10 to 17 with multiple sclerosis. This chain uses TRBV12-3 or TRBV12-4 with TRBJ1-2, with 7 positions matching TRBD1. The source material was blood. CDR3 bases: TGTGCCAGCAGTCCAGGGGGAAGAAGTGGCTACACCTTC. Protein product: CASSPGGRSGYTF.